At least ten counts were recorded for the clone carrying this T cell receptor (beta chain). The target antigen is unknown. TCRdb used MiXCR to reprocess the 5' RACE reads, holding one entry per CDR3 protein. The sample lists some 49,000 distinct CDR3 sequences, 13% seen once, with 3.5% to 5% in the top ten. The sample belongs to a study of neurological immune-mediated disorders. The CDR3 spans 18 residues. V shed 3 bases and J shed 0 bases, with 18 bases lying between them. Germline CDR1 reads DFQATT; CDR2 reads SNEGSKA (reference sequence). Study-wide findings and caveats: The greatest TCR clonal expansion occurred in HTLV-1-associated myelopathy and the least in multiple sclerosis, which fell below healthy controls. Private repertoires in all groups were suggested by the absence of shared CDR3 amino acid sequences among expanded clones across subjects.

Time point denoted: longitudinal time-point 2. Unsorted libraries used 2 million PBMCs kept at -80 degrees C. Sequenced material: PBMCs. V and J are TRBV20-1 and TRBJ2-6; D is possibly TRBD2 (5 bases). This TCR was sampled from a male donor with HTLV-1-associated myelopathy (HAM/TSP). The CDR3: CSASMGSEPISGANVLTF. CDR3 nucleotide sequence: TGCAGTGCTAGCATGGGGAGCGAACCGATCTCTGGGGCCAACGTCCTGACTTTC.